Shown below are 19 T cell receptor beta chains from a single sample sequenced in a study of cytomegalovirus exposure and HLA in healthy donors. PCR used 60 Vbeta primers and 13 Jbeta primers. The assay was immunoSEQ multiplex PCR, and TCRdb's table has in-frame clones only and misses some. There are about 60,000 clones in the sample; 70% to 75% occur only once, and 30% to 35% lies in the top ten. Sequenced material: PBMCs. These receptors were taken from a man between 40 and 49 years old in good health and CMV-seropositive.

This clone was detected only once. This chain joins TRBV27 and TRBJ1-5, with 9 bases lining up with TRBD1. J gave up 3 bases and V 0 bases, and 15 bases lay outside the gene matches. Germline CDR1 reads MNHEY; CDR2 reads SMNVEV (reference sequence). This CDR3 spans 20 amino acids. For the CDR3, the DNA is TGTGCCAGCAGTTTATCGAGCGGGACAGGGAGGGCGGGGGTCAATCAGCCCCAGCATTTT. It specifies CASSLSSGTGRAGVNQPQHF.

This chain joins TRBV27 and TRBJ1-1; TRBD1 aligns across 12 bases. The CDR3 has 18 amino acids. Germline assignment: CDR1 MNHEY and CDR2 SMNVEV (reference sequence). V dropped 5 bases and J dropped 1; count of bases not matched to a gene: 11. Here the CDR3 reads CASSPSGQGAVKNTEAFF. Here the CDR3 DNA reads TGTGCCAGCAGTCCTTCGGGACAGGGGGCGGTTAAGAACACTGAAGCTTTCTTT.

The V gene is TRBV2, the J gene TRBJ2-1; 10 nucleotides align to TRBD2. Trimming took 3 bases from V and 3 from J; bases not matched to a gene: 14. Looked up from germline, CDR1 is SNHLY and CDR2 is FYNNEI. The CDR3 runs to 19 residues. CDR3 coding DNA: TGTGCCAGCAGTGAGGGGGCGGTAAAACAGCGGGGGGGCTACAATGAGCAGTTCTTC. This encodes CASSEGAVKQRGGYNEQFF.

This clone was recorded a few times. The identical CDR3 is also encoded by other nucleotide sequences in the sample. The V call is TRBV30, the J call TRBJ1-3, with 7 nucleotides matching TRBD1. J gave up 4 bases and V 2 bases, and 5 bases lay outside the gene matches. CDR1 is GTSNPN and CDR2 is SVGIG in the germline V gene (reference sequence). The CDR3 has 14 amino acids. In DNA, the CDR3 is TGTGCCTGGAGTTTGACAGGGTCAGGAAACACCATATATTTT. Translated: CAWSLTGSGNTIYF.

The chain is built from TRBV18 and TRBJ1-1; TRBD1 matches at 8 bases. Germline V gene sequence: CDR1 KGHSH, CDR2 LQKENI. The junction had 6 bases not matched to a gene; V was cut back by 3 bases and J by 9 bases. This CDR3 has 13 residues. The CDR3 protein is CASSPLGQGQAFF. The DNA of the CDR3 is TGTGCCAGCTCACCCCTTGGACAGGGTCAAGCTTTCTTT.

Concerning this clone: A much larger clone sits a single nucleotide away, making a read error possible. The CDR3 DNA follows: TGTGCCAGCACCAGGACAAGTACCTACGAGCAGTACTTC. It codes for CASTRTSTYEQYF. The chain is built from TRBV5-5 and TRBJ2-7; weak D call: TRBD1 (5 bases). The CDR3 runs to 13 residues. V lost 6 bases, J lost 2 bases, and 12 bases lay in between. The germline CDR1 and CDR2 sequences are SGHKS and YYEKEE (reference sequence).

The chain links TRBV5-8 to TRBJ2-2; D uncertain. The CDR3 contains 13 residues. Germline CDR1 SGHTS, CDR2 YDEGEE. Trimming cost V 0 bases and J 7 bases, with 7 bases left between them. The CDR3 loop reads CASSLGWSGELFF. The CDR3 DNA is TGTGCCAGCAGCTTGGGGTGGAGCGGGGAGCTGTTTTTT. Looking up the rest from reference TRBV5-8 and TRBJ2-2 gives the full variable domain: EAGVTQSPTHLIKTRGQQATLRCSPISGHTSVYWYQQALGLGLQFLLWYDEGEERNRGNFPPRFSGRQFPNYSSELNVNALELEDSALYLCASSLGWSGELFFGEGSRLTVL.

The chain uses TRBV29-1 and TRBJ1-6; 9 nucleotides agree with TRBD1. The germline gives CDR1 SQVTM, CDR2 ANQGSEA. The V segment lost 4 bases and the J segment 7 bases; nucleotides outside the gene matches: 5. CDR3 length: 14 residues. CDR3 in DNA: TGCAGCGTTGGGACAGGGGCCCCAAATTCACCCCTCCACTTT. Amino acids: CSVGTGAPNSPLHF.

The chain uses TRBV4-1 and TRBJ2-3, with 13 bases aligning to TRBD2. The V and J ends lost 3 bases and 2 bases, in that order; junction bases with no gene match: 5. Germline V gives CDR1 MGHRA, CDR2 YSYEKL. The CDR3 is 17 residues long. CDR3 coding DNA: TGCGCCAGCAGCCAGACGGGACTAGCGGGGTTCACAGATACGCAGTATTTT. Its translation: CASSQTGLAGFTDTQYF.

The CDR3 protein is CASSLTTGTAWDEKLFF. CDR3 nucleotide sequence: TGTGCCAGCAGCTTGACTACAGGGACGGCTTGGGATGAAAAACTGTTTTTT. The V call is TRBV5-6, the J call TRBJ1-4; a possible D gene is TRBD1 (6 bases). Trimming removed 1 base from V and 6 bases from J, with 19 bases in between. This CDR3 is built from 17 residues. Germline assignment: CDR1 SGHDT and CDR2 YYEEEE.

The chain recombines TRBV10-1 with TRBJ1-1; D is unresolved. CDR1 WNHNN and CDR2 SYGVQD come from the germline V gene (reference sequence). This CDR3 is 12 amino acids long. V was shortened by 3 bases and J by 3 bases, with 5 bases between the two germline ends. CDR3 coding DNA: TGCGCCAGCAGTGACGGGGACACTGAAGCTTTCTTT. As protein: CASSDGDTEAFF.

The gene calls are TRBV7-9 and TRBJ1-6; TRBD1 is a possible D gene (5 bases). Germline V gives CDR1 SEHNR, CDR2 FQNEAQ (reference sequence). V was shortened by 3 bases and J by 2 bases, with 5 bases between the two germline ends. The CDR3 contains 14 residues. The CDR3 DNA reads as TGTGCCAGCAGCTTGGACACCTATAATTCACCCCTCCACTTT. Its protein is CASSLDTYNSPLHF.

The chain joins TRBV5-1 to TRBJ2-7, with D perhaps matching TRBD1 (6 bases). The CDR3 extends over 13 amino acids. V lost 4 bases and J lost 2, with 10 bases in between. CDR1 is SGHRS and CDR2 is YFSETQ in the germline V gene. CDR3 nucleotide sequence: TGCGCCAGCAGCGCGGACAGACCCTACGAGCAGTACTTC. The encoded protein is CASSADRPYEQYF. Together with reference TRBV5-1 and TRBJ2-7, the CDR3 gives the full variable domain: KAGVTQTPRYLIKTRGQQVTLSCSPISGHRSVSWYQQTPGQGLQFLFEYFSETQRNKGNFPGRFSGRQFSNSRSEMNVSTLELGDSALYLCASSADRPYEQYFGPGTRLTVT.

This clone has only one observation. This chain links TRBV29-1 with TRBJ1-1, with TRBD1 identical over 10 bases. This CDR3 comprises 15 residues. Germline CDR1 SQVTM, CDR2 ANQGSEA. V was clipped by 3 bases and J by 8 bases; unmatched bases: 12. Here the CDR3 DNA reads TGCAGCGTTGATCACCCCGGGACAGGGGTAACAGAAGCTTTCTTT. As protein: CSVDHPGTGVTEAFF.

The chain links TRBV12-5 to TRBJ1-5; D not certain. Germline-derived CDR1 and CDR2 are LGHNT and FRNRAP. Trimming stripped 5 bases from V and 3 bases from J, with 14 bases between. This CDR3 contains 15 residues. CDR3 DNA sequence: TGTGCTAGTGGTCCTGACCACCAGGTCAATCAGCCCCAGCATTTT. Encoded protein: CASGPDHQVNQPQHF.

This rearrangement joins TRBV6-5 to TRBJ1-4; weak D call: TRBD1 (6 bases). CDR1 and CDR2 from the germline V gene are MNHEY and SVGAGI. The length of the CDR3 is 14 residues. With 2 bases removed from V and 6 bases from J, the gap between germline ends came to 10 bases. CDR3 sequence (DNA): TGTGCCAGCAGTTACGTGGGGGCTGATGAAAAACTGTTTTTT. Translated: CASSYVGADEKLFF.

This chain links TRBV5-4 with TRBJ2-1; TRBD2 matches at 11 bases. The junction had 5 bases not matched to a gene; V was cut back by 4 bases and J by 5 bases. CDR1 and CDR2 (germline): SGHNT, YYREEE (reference sequence). The CDR3 has 15 amino acids. The CDR3 DNA reads as TGTGCCAGCAGCATAGCGGGGGGGCCGAACAATGAGCAGTTCTTC. This encodes CASSIAGGPNNEQFF.

This chain connects TRBV4-2 to TRBJ2-3; D not resolved. The CDR3 totals 11 residues. Trimming cost V 9 bases and J 0 bases, with 4 bases left between them. Germline lookup yields CDR1 LGHNA and CDR2 YNFKEQ. DNA of the CDR3: TGTGCCAGTCCTAGCACAGATACGCAGTATTTT. It yields the protein CASPSTDTQYF.

The chain uses TRBV2 and TRBJ1-1, with TRBD1 matching 11 bases. The CDR3 is 14 residues long. The germline CDR1 and CDR2 sequences are SNHLY and FYNNEI. J lost 3 bases, V lost 6 bases, and 3 bases had no gene match. The CDR3 loop reads CASRGQGGYTEAFF. The CDR3 bases are TGTGCCAGCAGGGGACAGGGGGGATACACTGAAGCTTTCTTT.